The sample holds a few counts of the clone carrying this T cell receptor (beta chain). Antigen unknown. The length of the CDR3 is 15 residues. Germline CDR1 SGHTA, CDR2 FQGNSA. V was pared by 4 bases and J by 6 bases, with 17 bases between. PBMC-derived CD4+ and CD8+ T cells were sorted. Extraction and reverse transcription of RNA yielded cDNA as the sequencing template. The table came from immunoSEQ multiplex PCR; TCRdb's copy has only in-frame clones and leaves some out. Found here are over 150,000 clones, approximately 60% of them singletons; the top ten hold roughly 5%. This sample was included in a study of CD8+ T cells in alopecia areata. Study-wide results and limits: The study found TCR sharing across patients less clear than in mice, possibly for HLA reasons. An increase in clonality over normal scalp was evident in lesional scalp, especially alopecia totalis/universalis. When scalp samples are sequenced, resident alphabeta T cells of normal skin are also captured.

The TCR sequence derives from a human donor in good health. Sequencing was carried out using CD8+ T cells sorted from blood. The chain employs TRBV7-2 and TRBJ2-3; D possibly matches TRBD1 or TRBD2 (6 bases each). CDR3 in amino acids: CASSSSGALRDTQYF. The CDR3 DNA is TGTGCCAGCAGCTCCTCGGGGGCCCTCCGGGATACGCAGTATTTT.